The sequence of this T cell receptor beta chain was determined in a study of T cell repertoires in cytomegalovirus infection. Whole-study context: Both a matching HLA type and CMV infection were indicated by public TCR beta signatures. Overall study findings and caveats: What dominated the ex vivo response were HLA-C-restricted CMV-specific TCR beta clonotypes. The cumulative frequency of public TCR beta families identified carriers of CMV plus the relevant HLA.

This clonotype has at least ten counts. The antigen remains undetermined. TCRdb reprocessed the reads with MiXCR, giving one entry per CDR3 protein. The sample gives around 630,000 distinct CDR3 sequences, 20% to 25% of which show up once; 6.5% to 10% is in the top ten. V shed 7 bases and J shed 5 bases, with 11 bases lying between them. Germline CDR1 is SGHAT and CDR2 is FQNNGV. CDR3 size: 12 residues. The specimen sequenced was CD8+ T cells from PBMCs. This TCR came from a human donor in good health (CMV status not recorded). Some clones in this sample may be carry-over from other donors' samples. The V call is TRBV11-2, the J call TRBJ2-5; D is possibly TRBD2 (5 bases). The CDR3 region has the DNA TGTGCCAGCACCCGGGGTCGGGAGACCCAGTACTTC. It is translated as CASTRGRETQYF.